This T cell receptor beta chain emerged from a study of T cell changes during pregnancy in multiple sclerosis. In this sample, this clone turned up once. The protocol was immunoSEQ multiplex PCR, while the TCRdb copy is restricted to in-frame clones and leaves out a portion. The repertoire holds some 22,000 clones, with over 75% as singletons. V was trimmed by 1 base and J by 0 bases, leaving 12 bases between them. Germline V lookup: CDR1 MNHEY, CDR2 SMNVEV (reference sequence). The CDR3 length is 16 residues. This clonotype originated in a female donor with multiple sclerosis, enrolled in a pregnancy study. The V and J genes are TRBV27 and TRBJ1-1, with no clear D. The specimen comprised CD8+ T cells from peripheral blood mononuclear cells, sampled before pregnancy. The DNA of the CDR3 is TGTGCCAGCAGTTTATGGGGAGTCAGTCTGAACACTGAAGCTTTCTTT. This sequence encodes CASSLWGVSLNTEAFF.